The 27 T cell receptor beta chains given below trace back to one sample, sequenced in a study of cytomegalovirus exposure and HLA in healthy donors. Primers: 60 Vbeta forward and 13 Jbeta reverse. This table comes from immunoSEQ multiplex PCR, and its TCRdb copy is limited to in-frame clones, with some not included. The table shows under 150,000 clones, with 70% to 85% occurring only once. Sequences were obtained from PBMCs. The receptors were gathered from a male donor in good health and CMV-seronegative.

This clone has a handful of counts. This rearrangement joins TRBV5-4 to TRBJ2-7, with TRBD1 identical over 8 bases. The CDR3 runs to 13 residues. The germline V gene encodes CDR1 SGHNT and CDR2 YYREEE (reference sequence). The ends lost 4 bases at V and 5 bases at J; junction bases unmatched: 5. CDR3 loop: CASSAPDRDEQYF. CDR3 nucleotide sequence: TGTGCCAGCAGCGCCCCGGACAGGGACGAGCAGTACTTC. The entire variable domain, with the rest obtained from reference TRBV5-4 and TRBJ2-7, is as follows: ETGVTQSPTHLIKTRGQQVTLRCSSQSGHNTVSWYQQALGQGPQFIFQYYREEENGRGNFPPRFSGLQFPNYSSELNVNALELDDSALYLCASSAPDRDEQYFGPGTRLTVT.

This clone came up a few times. Relative to the germline gene, one junction end is altered; a read error may explain this. The identical CDR3 is also encoded by other nucleotide sequences in the sample. The chain employs TRBV28 and TRBJ1-5, with D tentatively TRBD1 (6 bases). This CDR3 spans 15 amino acids. CDR1 is MDHEN, CDR2 SYDVKM, per germline. CDR3 coding DNA: TGCGCCAGCAGTTTAAGTGGGGCAGGGGTTCAGCCCCAGCATTTT. This encodes CASSLSGAGVQPQHF.

The chain joins TRBV11-2 to TRBJ1-5, with D uncertain. CDR3 length: 13 amino acids. CDR1 and CDR2 from the germline V gene are SGHAT and FQNNGV. V was trimmed by 0 bases and J by 4 bases, leaving 4 bases between them. For the CDR3, the DNA is TGTGCCAGCAGCTTAGACAGAAATCAGCCCCAGCATTTT. Residues: CASSLDRNQPQHF.

The chain recombines TRBV5-1 with TRBJ1-1, with D hard to call. There are 15 residues in the CDR3. V gave up 6 bases and J gave up 3 bases, with 18 bases separating them. The V gene's germline CDR1 is SGHRS and CDR2 YFSETQ. In nucleotides, the CDR3 is TGCGCCAGCACTCTGGACGGAGGTTCGTACACTGAAGCTTTCTTT. Protein sequence: CASTLDGGSYTEAFF.

The rearrangement joins TRBV19 to TRBJ2-7; D is ambiguous. Germline CDR1 and CDR2: LNHDA and SQIVND (reference sequence). V dropped 3 bases and J dropped 5 bases, with 17 bases sitting between them. The CDR3 consists of 15 residues. The CDR3 is CASSMGRPIPHEQYF. The DNA for the CDR3 is TGTGCCAGTAGTATGGGCAGGCCAATCCCCCACGAGCAGTACTTC.

This chain uses TRBV6-6 with TRBJ2-7; TRBD1 aligns across 10 bases. Trimming cost V 11 bases and J 9 bases; bases outside gene matches: 16. CDR3 length: 14 amino acids. CDR1 and CDR2 (germline): MNHNY, SVGAGI (reference sequence). CDR3 residues: CAALSPGQGFGQYF. The CDR3 DNA reads TGTGCCGCCCTCTCACCGGGACAGGGGTTCGGGCAGTACTTC.

With respect to this clone: The same CDR3 arises from other DNA sequences in this sample as well. This sequence joins TRBV19 and TRBJ1-1; no reliable D call. CDR3 length: 13 residues. The germline V gene encodes CDR1 LNHDA and CDR2 SQIVND (reference sequence). The V gene lost 3 bases and the J gene lost 0 bases, with 5 bases spanning the gap. Here the CDR3 reads CASSISVNTEAFF. In DNA form, the CDR3 reads TGTGCCAGTAGTATTTCAGTGAACACTGAAGCTTTCTTT.

There are a few counts of this clone. This sample includes further DNA sequences coding for the same CDR3. The rearrangement joins TRBV9 to TRBJ2-3; TRBD2 matches 12 bases. V dropped 0 bases and J dropped 4; count of bases not matched to a gene: 0. Germline CDR1 is SGDLS and CDR2 is YYNGEE. The CDR3 covers 15 residues. CDR3 coding DNA: TGTGCCAGCAGCGTAGGACTAGCGGGAGCAGATACGCAGTATTTT. The encoded protein is CASSVGLAGADTQYF.

The chain has TRBV9 and TRBJ2-1; 9 nucleotides match TRBD2. Germline values: CDR1 SGDLS, CDR2 YYNGEE. The length of the CDR3 is 18 residues. Trimming cost V 0 bases and J 4 bases; bases outside gene matches: 11. CDR3 residues: CASSVAPVTSGPYNEQFF. Here the CDR3 DNA reads TGTGCCAGCAGCGTAGCCCCGGTAACTAGCGGGCCTTACAATGAGCAGTTCTTC.

V and J are TRBV29-1 and TRBJ2-7; 7 bases line up with TRBD1. With 4 bases clipped from V and 4 bases from J, the junction kept 7 bases outside the gene matches. The CDR3 contains 13 residues. Germline CDR1 and CDR2: SQVTM and ANQGSEA. CDR3 loop: CSVVPQQGYEQYF. In nucleotides, the CDR3 is TGCAGCGTTGTCCCACAACAGGGGTACGAGCAGTACTTC.

About this clone itself: A junction end diverges from the germline sequence, so it may reflect a read error. This rearrangement joins TRBV7-9 to TRBJ2-6, with a weak D call TRBD1 (6 bases). The CDR3 runs 19 residues. Germline assignment: CDR1 SEHNR and CDR2 FQNEAQ (reference sequence). The CDR3 region is CSSSDRYRENLSGANVLTF. The CDR3 region has the DNA TGTTCCAGCAGCGACAGATACAGGGAGAATCTATCTGGGGCCAACGTCCTGACTTTC.

This sequence joins TRBV5-4 and TRBJ2-7; D is perhaps TRBD2 (6 bases). The germline CDR1 and CDR2 sequences are SGHNT and YYREEE (reference sequence). This CDR3 region has 15 residues. The ends were cut back, 4 bases at V and 2 bases at J, with 16 bases in the middle. CDR3 loop: CASSLGGSAAYEQYF. The CDR3 coding sequence is TGTGCCAGCAGCCTCGGGGGTTCCGCAGCCTACGAGCAGTACTTC.

Turning to this clone: The junction and the germline gene differ at one end; a read error may be behind it. This chain joins TRBV6-5 and TRBJ2-1; no firm D call. The CDR3 sequence is 15 residues long. Germline values: CDR1 MNHEY, CDR2 SVGAGI. DNA of the CDR3: TGTGCCAGCAGTACTACCCCTCCTAGAGGCAATGAGCAGCTCTTC. Translated: CASSTTPPRGNEQLF.

The J gene is TRBJ1-2, the V gene TRBV6-1; possible D gene TRBD1, 5 bases. CDR1 and CDR2 from the germline V gene are MNHNS and SASEGT. Trimming left V 2 bases short and J 4 bases short, with 11 bases between. The CDR3 has 14 residues. This CDR3 reads CASSELGGTYGYTF. CDR3 sequence (DNA): TGTGCCAGCAGTGAACTGGGGGGGACCTATGGCTACACCTTC.

The chain's CDR3 is CASQGALSVQAGELFF. The CDR3 bases are TGTGCCAGCCAAGGGGCACTTTCCGTACAGGCCGGGGAGCTGTTTTTT. The chain links TRBV18 to TRBJ2-2, with D perhaps matching TRBD1 (5 bases). The CDR3 is made up of 16 amino acids. Germline CDR1 reads KGHSH; CDR2 reads LQKENI. The V end was cut by 8 bases, the J end by 6 bases, with 22 bases between.

V gene TRBV13 combines with J gene TRBJ2-7; a weak D match, TRBD2 (6 bases). V lost 4 bases to trimming and J lost 5 bases, with 18 bases between them. Germline values: CDR1 PRHDT, CDR2 FYEKMQ (reference sequence). The CDR3 is made up of 15 amino acids. The CDR3, as DNA: TGTGCCAGCAGCTCTAGCGATACGCGAGGGGACGAGCAGTACTTC. Its protein product is CASSSSDTRGDEQYF.

V gene TRBV4-1 combines with J gene TRBJ2-7; 8 nucleotides agree with TRBD1. The germline V gene encodes CDR1 MGHRA and CDR2 YSYEKL. This CDR3 is built from 14 residues. Trimming at V came to 4 bases and at J to 3 bases, leaving 5 bases not matched to a gene. This CDR3 reads CASSPGQGSYEQYF. The CDR3 coding sequence is TGCGCCAGCAGCCCCGGACAGGGAAGCTACGAGCAGTACTTC.

The chain has TRBV10-2 and TRBJ2-1; 8 nucleotides match TRBD1. The CDR3 runs 14 residues. CDR1 and CDR2 (germline): WSHSY, SAAADI. V lost 3 bases to trimming and J lost 8 bases; unmatched junction nucleotides: 6. CDR3 bases: TGCGCCAGCAGTGACCAGGGGGCTGGGGATGAGCAGTTCTTC. This gives the protein CASSDQGAGDEQFF.

The V and J genes are TRBV29-1 and TRBJ2-7; D call uncertain. V was cut by 4 bases and J by 0 bases, with 10 bases left in between. The CDR3 has 13 residues. From germline, CDR1 is SQVTM and CDR2 ANQGSEA. In DNA, the CDR3 is TGCAGCGTTGTTGACACCGGCTCCTACGAGCAGTACTTC. Translated, it gives CSVVDTGSYEQYF.

This chain connects TRBV9 to TRBJ2-1; 8 positions match TRBD2. This CDR3 is built from 13 residues. After removal of 4 bases from V and 6 bases from J, the junction contained 3 bases not matched to a gene. Looked up from germline, CDR1 is SGDLS and CDR2 is YYNGEE. CDR3 residues: CASSLTSGNEQFF. CDR3 bases: TGTGCCAGCAGCCTTACTAGCGGCAATGAGCAGTTCTTC.

This chain links TRBV5-5 with TRBJ1-1; 8 positions match TRBD1. Germline-derived CDR1 and CDR2 are SGHKS and YYEKEE (reference sequence). The length of the CDR3 is 16 residues. The V segment lost 3 bases and the J segment 3 bases; nucleotides outside the gene matches: 10. CDR3 in amino acids: CASSSGQAARDTEAFF. The CDR3 DNA reads TGTGCCAGCAGCTCGGGACAGGCGGCGCGGGACACTGAAGCTTTCTTT.

The rearrangement links TRBV20-1 to TRBJ2-3; tentative D call: TRBD1 (5 bases). There are 11 residues in the CDR3. Germline values: CDR1 DFQATT, CDR2 SNEGSKA (reference sequence). Trimming shortened V by 2 bases and J by 5 bases, and 5 bases separated the two germline ends. The chain's CDR3 is CSARQGDTQYF. The CDR3 nucleotides read TGCAGTGCTAGACAGGGAGATACGCAGTATTTT.

This chain's CDR3 is CASSQELLVGGEQFF. The CDR3 DNA reads as TGCGCCAGCAGCCAAGAGCTCCTGGTGGGGGGTGAGCAGTTCTTC. This chain connects TRBV4-3 to TRBJ2-1; a weak D match, TRBD2 (6 bases). Germline V gene data show CDR1 as LGHNA and CDR2 as YSLEER. The V gene lost 0 bases and the J gene lost 9 bases, with 15 bases spanning the gap. This CDR3 contains 15 residues.

On this clone: A junction boundary mismatches the germline segment, possibly from a read error. This sequence joins TRBV7-3 and TRBJ2-4; perhaps TRBD2 as D (6 bases). CDR1 and CDR2 from the germline V gene are SGHTA and FQGTGA. This CDR3 region has 15 residues. DNA of the CDR3: TGTGCCAGCAGCCGTCGGGTTGAGCGCGGGAACAAGTTCTTTTTC. Its protein product is CASSRRVERGNKFFF.

This clone was found once. This rearrangement joins TRBV5-6 to TRBJ1-3; 10 nucleotides align to TRBD1. The CDR3 totals 17 residues. With V trimmed by 1 base and J by 0 bases, 4 bases remained unmatched. Germline CDR1 SGHDT, CDR2 YYEEEE. CDR3 nucleotide sequence: TGTGCCAGCAGCTTGAGGACAGGGGGGAGCTCTGGAAACACCATATATTTT. Translated, it gives CASSLRTGGSSGNTIYF.

This chain connects TRBV11-1 to TRBJ2-7, with D possibly being TRBD1 (5 bases). The length of the CDR3 is 15 residues. Looked up from germline, CDR1 is SGHAT and CDR2 is FQDESV (reference sequence). V dropped 5 bases and J dropped 2 bases, with 16 bases sitting between them. The CDR3 DNA is TGTGCCAGCAGCGGAGAGGCAGGGCGACCCTACGAGCAGTACTTC. Translated, it gives CASSGEAGRPYEQYF. Variable domain in full (rest from reference TRBV11-1 and TRBJ2-7): EAEVAQSPRYKITEKSQAVAFWCDPISGHATLYWYRQILGQGPELLVQFQDESVVDDSQLPKDRFSAERLKGVDSTLKIQPAELGDSAMYLCASSGEAGRPYEQYFGPGTRLTVT.

V usage is TRBV13 and J usage is TRBJ2-3, with D unclear. Trimming removed 3 bases from V and 2 bases from J, with 6 bases in between. Per the germline V gene, CDR1 is PRHDT and CDR2 is FYEKMQ (reference sequence). The CDR3 sequence is 13 residues long. CDR3 protein: CASSFPSTDTQYF. For the CDR3, the DNA is TGTGCCAGCAGCTTTCCTTCCACAGATACGCAGTATTTT. The variable domain in full, completed from reference TRBV13 and TRBJ2-3, reads AAGVIQSPRHLIKEKRETATLKCYPIPRHDTVYWYQQGPGQDPQFLISFYEKMQSDKGSIPDRFSAQQFSDYHSELNMSSLELGDSALYFCASSFPSTDTQYFGPGTRLTVL.